One and the same sample provided the 27 T cell receptor beta chains below, sequenced in a study of T cell changes during pregnancy in multiple sclerosis. Only in-frame clones appear in the TCRdb table, and some are missing; sequencing was by immunoSEQ multiplex PCR. The sample has about 120,000 clones; roughly 92% are singletons. The sample consisted of peripheral blood, taken before pregnancy. These receptor sequences come from a female donor with multiple sclerosis, enrolled in a pregnancy study.

The rearrangement links TRBV19 to TRBJ2-7, with 9 positions matching TRBD1. Per germline, CDR1 LNHDA and CDR2 SQIVND (reference sequence). Trimming at V came to 4 bases and at J to 4 bases, leaving 5 bases not matched to a gene. CDR3 length equals 14 residues. CDR3 protein: CASSKDRGVYEQYF. The CDR3 nucleotides read TGTGCCAGTAGTAAGGACAGGGGTGTGTACGAGCAGTACTTC.

This rearrangement joins TRBV2 to TRBJ2-7; TRBD1 agrees at 8 bases. The CDR3 length is 13 residues. The V gene end was trimmed by 5 bases and the J gene end by 5 bases; junction bases not matched to a gene: 5. Germline V gene data show CDR1 as SNHLY and CDR2 as FYNNEI. The CDR3 here is CASSWTGKDEQYF. CDR3 coding DNA: TGTGCCAGCAGTTGGACAGGGAAAGACGAGCAGTACTTC.

The chain links TRBV30 to TRBJ2-7; TRBD1 is a possible D gene (5 bases). V dropped 8 bases and J dropped 1 base, with 12 bases sitting between them. The CDR3 contains 12 residues. Germline CDR1 and CDR2: GTSNPN and SVGIG (reference sequence). The CDR3, as DNA: TGTGCCCTGGGCAGGGTATCCTACGAGCAGTACTTC. Its protein product is CALGRVSYEQYF.

V is TRBV19 and J is TRBJ2-1, with a weak D call TRBD2 (5 bases). The V end lost 4 bases, the J end lost 5 bases, and 9 bases lay between the germline ends. The CDR3 length is 13 residues. Germline V gene data show CDR1 as LNHDA and CDR2 as SQIVND (reference sequence). CDR3 sequence reads: CASSTGWHNEQFF. In nucleotides, the CDR3 is TGTGCCAGTAGTACGGGATGGCACAATGAGCAGTTCTTC.

This clone was recorded a few times. The V and J genes are TRBV7-2 and TRBJ1-5; TRBD1 matches 7 bases. Germline lookup yields CDR1 SGHTA and CDR2 FQGNSA. The CDR3 loop spans 15 amino acids. V dropped 5 bases and J dropped 4; count of bases not matched to a gene: 8. In DNA form, the CDR3 reads TGTGCCAGCAGCCAGGGACAGTTCTTTAATCAGCCCCAGCATTTT. The encoded protein is CASSQGQFFNQPQHF.

This chain joins TRBV29-1 and TRBJ2-1; maybe TRBD2 (5 bases). Germline V gene data show CDR1 as SQVTM and CDR2 as ANQGSEA. V lost 6 bases and J lost 4, with 19 bases in between. This CDR3 is 15 amino acids long. The CDR3 reads CSVMGATSGYNEQFF. The CDR3 nucleotides read TGCAGCGTGATGGGAGCCACAAGCGGATACAATGAGCAGTTCTTC.

The chain carries TRBV19 and TRBJ1-2, with D perhaps TRBD1 (6 bases). With 2 bases removed from V and 4 bases from J, the gap between germline ends came to 14 bases. The CDR3 totals 15 residues. CDR1 LNHDA and CDR2 SQIVND come from the germline V gene (reference sequence). The CDR3 nucleotides read TGTGCCAGTAGTATACGAGACAGGTCTGCCTATGGCTACACCTTC. Amino acids: CASSIRDRSAYGYTF.

The chain combines TRBV11-1 with TRBJ2-7, with 9 bases identical to TRBD1. Germline-derived CDR1 and CDR2 are SGHAT and FQDESV (reference sequence). V shed 1 base and J 2 bases; nucleotides not matched to a gene: 9. This CDR3 contains 17 residues. As DNA, the CDR3 is TGTGCCAGCAGCTTAGATTGGGACAGGGATGCGCCCTACGAGCAGTACTTC. It translates to CASSLDWDRDAPYEQYF.

The J gene is TRBJ2-7, the V gene TRBV19, with D tentatively TRBD2 (5 bases). The CDR3 runs 14 residues. Trimming removed 7 bases at V and 5 bases at J, with 18 bases between. Germline values: CDR1 LNHDA, CDR2 SQIVND (reference sequence). The CDR3 nucleotides are TGTGCCAGTACAGAGACGGGAAGGATCCACGAGCAGTACTTC. Protein product: CASTETGRIHEQYF.

V and J are TRBV5-1 and TRBJ2-1; a weak D match, TRBD2 (7 bases). The CDR3 has 14 amino acids. The germline V and J ends were trimmed by 6 bases and 6 bases, with 16 bases remaining between them. In germline, CDR1 is SGHRS, CDR2 YFSETQ. The CDR3 DNA is TGCGCCAGCAACGTACAGGGAGGGCCCAATGAGCAGTTCTTC. This gives the protein CASNVQGGPNEQFF.

This chain links TRBV10-3 with TRBJ2-3; TRBD1 aligns across 7 bases. The CDR3 length is 15 residues. V lost 0 bases to trimming and J lost 2 bases; unmatched junction nucleotides: 2. From germline, CDR1 is ENHRY and CDR2 SYGVKD. CDR3 bases: TGTGCCATCAGTGAGTCCCAGGGGGACACAGATACGCAGTATTTT. Protein product: CAISESQGDTDTQYF.

DNA for the CDR3: TGTGCCAGCAGCCCCGGGACAGGTCGGGGGAACACCTTC. Translated: CASSPGTGRGNTF. The V and J genes are TRBV7-8 and TRBJ1-2, with 8 bases identical to TRBD1. Germline-derived CDR1 and CDR2 are SGHVS and FQNEAQ. The junction had 11 bases not matched to a gene; V was cut back by 5 bases and J by 12 bases. CDR3 length: 13 amino acids.

This chain connects TRBV10-3 to TRBJ1-2; D may be TRBD1 (5 bases). Trimming shortened V by 4 bases and J by 3 bases, and 12 bases separated the two germline ends. The CDR3 spans 14 residues. Looked up from germline, CDR1 is ENHRY and CDR2 is SYGVKD. The CDR3 nucleotides read TGTGCCATCAGTGGGGGGGGAAGGGACTATGGCTACACCTTC. Its protein product is CAISGGGRDYGYTF.

V is TRBV7-2 and J is TRBJ2-2, with D possibly TRBD2 on 6 matching bases. Germline V gene lookup returns CDR1 SGHTA and CDR2 FQGNSA. With 5 bases removed from V and 2 bases from J, the gap between germline ends came to 12 bases. This CDR3 comprises 15 residues. The CDR3 is CASSLGTLNTGELFF. Here the CDR3 DNA reads TGTGCCAGCAGCCTCGGGACTCTTAACACCGGGGAGCTGTTTTTT.

V usage is TRBV5-1 and J usage is TRBJ2-3; D is unclear. Germline V gene data show CDR1 as SGHRS and CDR2 as YFSETQ. There are 12 residues in the CDR3. V lost 4 bases, J lost 0 bases, and 3 bases lay in between. CDR3 DNA: TGCGCCAGCAGCCAGAGCACAGATACGCAGTATTTT. It translates to CASSQSTDTQYF.

The chain combines TRBV6-5 with TRBJ2-1, with a tentative D call TRBD2 (5 bases). The CDR3 loop spans 13 amino acids. Germline V CDR1 and CDR2: MNHEY, SVGAGI. The V end was cut by 5 bases, the J end by 3 bases, with 8 bases between. CDR3 coding DNA: TGTGCCAGCAGTAACGGACTCTACAATGAGCAGTTCTTC. This encodes CASSNGLYNEQFF.

This chain links TRBV7-9 with TRBJ1-1; 8 bases are shared with TRBD1. Trimming at V came to 3 bases and at J to 2 bases, leaving 5 bases not matched to a gene. The CDR3 is made up of 15 amino acids. CDR1 is SEHNR, CDR2 FQNEAQ, per germline (reference sequence). In DNA form, the CDR3 reads TGTGCCAGCAGCTTGGGGGACAGGAGAAACACTGAAGCTTTCTTT. Amino acid sequence: CASSLGDRRNTEAFF.

The chain employs TRBV6-6 and TRBJ2-2; D gene unclear. The V and J ends lost 0 bases and 1 base respectively, with 6 bases between them. The CDR3 has 15 amino acids. Germline V lookup: CDR1 MNHNY, CDR2 SVGAGI (reference sequence). The CDR3 DNA sequence: TGTGCCAGCAGTTACTCGTCTAGGAACACCGGGGAGCTGTTTTTT. Translating it yields CASSYSSRNTGELFF.

This chain joins TRBV14 and TRBJ1-6; maybe TRBD1 (5 bases). The CDR3 length is 13 residues. V was cut by 5 bases and J by 10 bases, with 12 bases left in between. Germline assignment: CDR1 SGHDN and CDR2 FVKESK. The CDR3 coding sequence is TGTGCCAGCAGCACAGGAGTCGGCTCACCCCTCCACTTT. Its protein is CASSTGVGSPLHF.

This clone was observed a single time. The gene calls are TRBV5-6 and TRBJ2-2, with a tentative D call TRBD1 (5 bases). The germline V gene encodes CDR1 SGHDT and CDR2 YYEEEE. The CDR3 has 16 residues. The germline V and J ends were trimmed by 1 base and 6 bases, with 16 bases remaining between them. The CDR3 bases are TGTGCCAGCAGCTTGAGGGCAGGGAATGTACCCGGGGAGCTGTTTTTT. Its protein is CASSLRAGNVPGELFF.

This chain connects TRBV21-1 to TRBJ2-7; TRBD1 was called by the table and not checked on the DNA. TRBV21-1 is noted as a pseudogene. The CDR3 contains 16 residues. In DNA, the CDR3 is TGTGCCAGCACCTCCCCTTGGGACAGACCTACCTACGAGCAGTACTTC. The encoded protein is CASTSPWDRPTYEQYF.

The genes are TRBV6-5 and TRBJ1-2; TRBD1 agrees at 8 bases. Germline V gene data show CDR1 as MNHEY and CDR2 as SVGAGI. The CDR3 extends over 14 amino acids. The V segment lost 2 bases and the J segment 4 bases; nucleotides outside the gene matches: 3. In DNA form, the CDR3 reads TGTGCCAGCAGTTACACGGGACAGGCCTATGGCTACACCTTC. This sequence encodes CASSYTGQAYGYTF.

This clone appeared a few times. This rearrangement joins TRBV5-1 to TRBJ2-5, with TRBD1 matching 10 bases. This CDR3 has 14 amino acids. The V gene's germline CDR1 is SGHRS and CDR2 YFSETQ. V gave up 4 bases and J gave up 4 bases; unmatched junction bases: 4. CDR3 bases: TGCGCCAGCAGCCTGGGACAGGGGTTAGAGACCCAGTACTTC. It is translated as CASSLGQGLETQYF.

V gene TRBV19 combines with J gene TRBJ2-3, with 14 bases fitting TRBD2. There are 14 residues in the CDR3. Per germline, CDR1 LNHDA and CDR2 SQIVND (reference sequence). Unmatched junction bases numbered 5, after V lost 4 bases and J lost 11 bases. As DNA, the CDR3 is TGTGCCAGTAGTACCGGGACTAGCGGGAGATTGCAGTATTTT. Its translation is CASSTGTSGRLQYF.

The chain recombines TRBV2 with TRBJ2-1; 7 nucleotides match TRBD2. The CDR3 loop spans 16 amino acids. Germline CDR1 SNHLY, CDR2 FYNNEI. After removal of 1 base from V and 10 bases from J, the junction contained 13 bases not matched to a gene. The DNA for the CDR3 is TGTGCCAGCAGTGAAGAGGCAGCGGGGCTAGTTGGGGAGCAGTTCTTC. Translation gives CASSEEAAGLVGEQFF.

The chain recombines TRBV27 with TRBJ2-2; 9 bases match TRBD2. The germline V gene encodes CDR1 MNHEY and CDR2 SMNVEV (reference sequence). The CDR3 sequence is 15 residues long. V lost 7 bases and J lost 5; bases outside the gene matches: 8. The CDR3: CASTHQTSGTGELFF. The CDR3 DNA follows: TGTGCCAGCACCCATCAGACTAGCGGAACCGGGGAGCTGTTTTTT.

This chain links TRBV2 with TRBJ1-1, with D perhaps TRBD1 (6 bases). V dropped 6 bases and J dropped 5 bases, with 16 bases sitting between them. Germline values: CDR1 SNHLY, CDR2 FYNNEI. This CDR3 comprises 14 residues. The CDR3 coding sequence is TGTGCCAGCAGCCTAATACAGGGCAGTACTGAAGCTTTCTTT. This translates into CASSLIQGSTEAFF.